These T cell receptor beta chains were read from a single sample in a study of CD8 T cells in Susac syndrome. MiXCR, applied by TCRdb to the immunoSEQ multiplex PCR reads, yields one record per CDR3 protein. Among about 71,000 distinct CDR3 sequences listed, 96% were seen once. The source material was CD4+ T cells from PBMCs. These receptors were collected from a human donor with multiple sclerosis. CDR3s include the opening cysteine and the closing phenylalanine or tryptophan. A D gene is named only where the DNA matches it firmly. Clone size, where shown, is once, few, many, or a class for clones that have expanded.

d_call clone_size j_call v_call cdr3_aa cdr3_nt
. once TRBJ1-1 TRBV30 CAWNEGLGEAFF TGTGCCTGGAATGAGGGTTTAGGTGAAGCTTTCTTT
. . TRBJ2-7 TRBV5-1 CASSFRSDGNYEQYF TGCGCCAGCAGCTTTCGCTCGGACGGGAATTACGAGCAGTACTTC
TRBD1 . TRBJ1-5 TRBV20-1 CSAAQGGGGNQPQHF TGCAGTGCTGCCCAGGGGGGAGGGGGCAATCAGCCCCAGCATTTT
TRBD1 . TRBJ1-6 TRBV12-3/TRBV12-4 CASSRDRADSPLHF TGTGCCAGCAGTAGAGACAGGGCGGATTCACCCCTCCACTTT
TRBD1 . TRBJ2-2 TRBV9 CASKPGQGAIGELFF TGTGCCAGCAAACCGGGACAGGGGGCTATCGGGGAGCTGTTTTTT
. . TRBJ1-2 TRBV4-2 CASSQDAGDGEYGYTF TGTGCCAGCAGCCAAGACGCAGGGGATGGAGAGTATGGCTACACCTTC
. . TRBJ1-2 TRBV11-2 CASSPGARESGYTF TGTGCCAGCAGTCCCGGGGCCAGGGAAAGCGGCTACACCTTC
. . TRBJ1-2 TRBV9 CASSVIPGRGYTF TGTGCCAGCAGCGTAATCCCGGGTCGGGGCTACACCTTC
TRBD2 . TRBJ2-1 TRBV4-1 CASSQGPAGGYNEQFF TGCGCCAGCAGCCAAGGGCCAGCGGGGGGGTACAATGAGCAGTTCTTC
. . TRBJ2-3 TRBV20-1 CSAPHRASSTDTQYF TGCAGTGCTCCCCACCGGGCCTCTAGCACAGATACGCAGTATTTT
. . TRBJ2-7 TRBV5-8 CASSWDTTYEQYF TGTGCCAGCAGCTGGGACACGACCTACGAGCAGTACTTC
. . TRBJ1-1 TRBV6-5 CASSYGENTEAFF TGTGCCAGCAGTTACGGGGAGAACACTGAAGCTTTCTTT
. . TRBJ1-2 TRBV5-6 CASSRRGVGYTF TGTGCCAGCAGCAGGCGGGGGGTCGGCTACACCTTC
. . TRBJ2-4 TRBV6-1 CASSPLRAEAKNIQYF TGTGCCAGCAGTCCCCTCCGGGCGGAGGCCAAAAACATTCAGTACTTC
. . TRBJ1-6 TRBV3-1 CASSQGRGFPLHF TGTGCCAGCAGCCAAGGACGGGGGTTCCCCCTCCACTTT
. . TRBJ1-2 TRBV24-1 CATSDFNYGYTF TGTGCCACCAGTGATTTCAACTATGGCTACACCTTC
. . TRBJ2-1 TRBV9 CASSVGGDSSYNEQFF TGTGCCAGCAGCGTAGGGGGGGACTCGTCCTACAATGAGCAGTTCTTC
. . TRBJ2-3 TRBV4-1 CASSQPLARGRTDTQYF TGCGCCAGCAGCCAACCCCTCGCCAGGGGGAGGACAGATACGCAGTATTTT
. . TRBJ2-1 TRBV28 CASSLRGADNEQFF TGTGCCAGCAGTTTACGAGGGGCGGACAATGAGCAGTTCTTC
. . TRBJ2-1 TRBV4-1 CASSQAGDGWQFF TGCGCCAGCAGCCAAGCCGGGGACGGTTGGCAGTTCTTC
TRBD1 once TRBJ2-3 TRBV5-1 CASSLGQGQDTQYF TGCGCCAGCAGCTTGGGACAGGGTCAAGATACGCAGTATTTT
. . TRBJ2-6 TRBV7-2 CASSLAGVGANVLTF TGTGCCAGCAGCTTAGCTGGTGTTGGGGCCAACGTCCTGACTTTC
TRBD1 . TRBJ2-5 TRBV25-1 CASSGMGQYQETQYF TGTGCCAGCAGCGGTATGGGACAGTACCAAGAGACCCAGTACTTC
. . TRBJ1-3 TRBV29-1 CSVEDTGLPYF TGCAGCGTTGAAGATACGGGACTCCCATATTTT
. once TRBJ2-1 TRBV3-1 CASSQDRIGVVRVNEQFF TGTGCCAGCAGCCAAGATAGGATAGGGGTGGTTAGGGTGAATGAGCAGTTCTTC
. . TRBJ2-3 TRBV5-6 CASSLAVSRGDTQYF TGTGCCAGCAGCTTGGCTGTGTCGCGGGGAGATACGCAGTATTTT
TRBD1 . TRBJ1-2 TRBV30 CAWSYRGNGYTF TGTGCCTGGAGCTACAGGGGGAATGGCTACACCTTC
. . TRBJ2-7 TRBV28 CASSFPRRAGFYEQYF TGTGCCAGCAGTTTCCCCCGGCGCGCAGGGTTCTACGAGCAGTACTTC
TRBD1 . TRBJ2-2 TRBV28 CASRVPGGRTGELFF TGTGCCAGCAGGGTACCAGGGGGTCGCACCGGGGAGCTGTTTTTT
. . TRBJ1-6 TRBV20-1 CSANGPGDSPLHF TGCAGTGCCAACGGACCCGGGGATTCACCCCTCCACTTT